The 10 T cell receptor beta chains reported below all come from one sample, sequenced in a study of T cells in Graves' hyperthyroidism and ophthalmopathy. TCR beta CDR3 regions were amplified from RNA. The HTBI set primed first-round TCR CDR3 RT-PCR. TCRdb analysed the multiplex PCR reads with MiXCR anew, one entry per CDR3 protein. The sample contains hundreds of thousands of distinct CDR3 sequences, over 35% of which appear only once. What was sequenced was blood. These receptors all come from a man aged 18 to 29 with Graves' hyperthyroidism.

The chain uses TRBV7-9 and TRBJ2-7; 9 nucleotides align to TRBD1. After removal of 6 bases from V and 5 bases from J, the junction contained 11 bases not matched to a gene. The CDR3 runs 15 residues. Germline loops: CDR1 SEHNR, CDR2 FQNEAQ (reference sequence). In DNA, the CDR3 is TGTGCCAGCAGTCAACCGGGACAGGGTTACCACGAGCAGTACTTC. This codes for CASSQPGQGYHEQYF. The full variable domain, its missing parts supplied by reference TRBV7-9 and TRBJ2-7, is DTGVSQNPRHKITKRGQNVTFRCDPISEHNRLYWYRQTLGQGPEFLTYFQNEAQLEKSRLLSDRFSAERPKGSFSTLEIQRTEQGDSAMYLCASSQPGQGYHEQYFGPGTRLTVT.

This clonotype was picked up a small number of times. The CDR3 DNA is TGTGCCAGCGGGATAGAGATGGGAGCGGTCACCGGGGAGCTGTTTTTT. Translating it yields CASGIEMGAVTGELFF. This chain connects TRBV7-9 to TRBJ2-2; maybe TRBD2 (5 bases). The CDR3 is made up of 16 amino acids. Trimming pared 8 bases from V and 4 bases from J, leaving 20 bases between. Germline lookup yields CDR1 SEHNR and CDR2 FQNEAQ (reference sequence).

This clonotype was detected many times. The chain uses TRBV10-3 and TRBJ2-5; 14 bases are shared with TRBD2. The CDR3 contains 16 residues. The V gene's germline CDR1 is ENHRY and CDR2 SYGVKD. After removal of 3 bases from V and 5 bases from J, the junction contained 5 bases not matched to a gene. The CDR3 reads CAISDATSGRAETQYF. CDR3 in DNA: TGTGCCATCAGTGACGCGACTAGCGGGAGGGCCGAGACCCAGTACTTC.

The V gene is TRBV14, the J gene TRBJ1-2; weak D call: TRBD1 (6 bases). V shed 3 bases and J shed 4 bases, with 12 bases lying between them. This CDR3 is 14 amino acids long. Germline V gene sequence: CDR1 SGHDN, CDR2 FVKESK. The CDR3 sequence is CASSQTGLSYGYTF. The CDR3, as DNA: TGTGCCAGCAGCCAGACAGGACTTAGCTATGGCTACACCTTC.

The CDR3 nucleotides read TGCAGTGCTAGGCTGACAGGGGGCGCGGACGAGCAGTACTTC. As protein: CSARLTGGADEQYF. The chain recombines TRBV20-1 with TRBJ2-7, with 10 bases that match TRBD1. CDR3 length equals 14 residues. V dropped 3 bases and J dropped 5; count of bases not matched to a gene: 7. Per the germline V gene, CDR1 is DFQATT and CDR2 is SNEGSKA (reference sequence).

This clonotype was recorded at least ten times. CDR3 region: CASSGGQVRNTEAFF. CDR3 DNA sequence: TGTGCCAGCAGTGGAGGACAGGTTCGGAACACTGAAGCTTTCTTT. This chain connects TRBV2 to TRBJ1-1; 7 nucleotides agree with TRBD1. The CDR3 consists of 15 residues. CDR1 and CDR2 from the germline V gene are SNHLY and FYNNEI. The junction had 6 bases not matched to a gene; V was cut back by 4 bases and J by 1 base.

Regarding this clonotype: Since a much larger clone is just one base distant, this may be a read error. This likely comes from a read error, as the CDR3 has no conserved phenylalanine or tryptophan at its end. J is TRBJ1-1 and V is TRBV19; D ambiguous. The germline V gene encodes CDR1 LNHDA and CDR2 SQIVND (reference sequence). Between the trimmed V and J ends, which lost 3 bases and 0 bases, there was a span of 11 bases. This CDR3 contains 15 residues. In DNA, the CDR3 is TGTGCCAGTAGTATTTTCGGGATCATGAACACTGAAGCTTTCCTT. Protein product: CASSIFGIMNTEAFL.

This clonotype was seen a handful of times. The J gene is TRBJ1-3, the V gene TRBV27; D remains unclear. Per the germline V gene, CDR1 is MNHEY and CDR2 is SMNVEV (reference sequence). Trimming took 6 bases from V and 0 from J, leaving 15 bases between them. The CDR3 has 16 residues. Written as DNA, the CDR3 is TGTGCCAGCAGCTTTACCCCATACTTCTCTGGAAACACCATATATTTT. Translation: CASSFTPYFSGNTIYF.

The V call is TRBV20-1, the J call TRBJ2-2; D is possibly TRBD2 (5 bases). Trimming left V 4 bases short and J 4 bases short, with 13 bases between. The V gene's germline CDR1 is DFQATT and CDR2 SNEGSKA (reference sequence). This CDR3 has 14 residues. The CDR3 loop reads CSAKERAITGELFF. The CDR3 DNA reads TGCAGTGCTAAGGAGAGGGCCATCACCGGGGAGCTGTTTTTT.

The gene calls are TRBV20-1 and TRBJ2-5; 10 positions match TRBD2. The length of the CDR3 is 16 residues. The V gene end was trimmed by 1 base and the J gene end by 0 bases; junction bases not matched to a gene: 5. Germline loops: CDR1 DFQATT, CDR2 SNEGSKA (reference sequence). The CDR3 DNA is TGCAGTGCTAGAGCCCCGACTAGCGGGTACCAAGAGACCCAGTACTTC. Amino acid sequence: CSARAPTSGYQETQYF.